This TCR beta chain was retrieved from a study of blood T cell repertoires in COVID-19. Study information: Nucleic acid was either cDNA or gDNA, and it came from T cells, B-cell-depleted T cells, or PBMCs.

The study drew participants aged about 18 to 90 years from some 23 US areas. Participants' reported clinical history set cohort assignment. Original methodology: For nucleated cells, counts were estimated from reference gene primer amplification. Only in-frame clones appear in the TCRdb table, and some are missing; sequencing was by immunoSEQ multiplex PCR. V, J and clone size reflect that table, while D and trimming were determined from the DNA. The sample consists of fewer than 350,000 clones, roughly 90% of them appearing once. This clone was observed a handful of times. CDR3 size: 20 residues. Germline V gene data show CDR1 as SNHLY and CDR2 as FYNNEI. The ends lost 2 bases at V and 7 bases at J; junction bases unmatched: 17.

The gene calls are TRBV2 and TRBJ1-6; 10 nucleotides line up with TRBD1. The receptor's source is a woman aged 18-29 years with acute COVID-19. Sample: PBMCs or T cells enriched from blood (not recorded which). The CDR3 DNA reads TGTGCCAGCAGTGAACGGATCCCGGGACAGGGGTTTTCGGGGAATTCACCCCTCCACTTT. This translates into CASSERIPGQGFSGNSPLHF.